The clone carrying this T cell receptor (beta chain) was found many times. Its antigen is unidentified. MiXCR, applied by TCRdb to the multiplex PCR reads, yields one record per CDR3 protein. The table shows around 120,000 distinct CDR3 sequences, with less than 20% occurring only once. This specimen comes from a study of breast tumors, draining lymph nodes, adjacent tissues. Breast cancer patients provided tissue from their axillary draining lymph nodes. Regarding the study as a whole: Most tumor T cells seemingly derive from lymph node, then expand in tumor. Data only fit, rather than demonstrated, lymph node origin of most tumor T cells.

Germline CDR1 and CDR2: KGHDR and SFDVKD. The CDR3 has 16 amino acids. V was trimmed by 1 base and J by 7 bases, leaving 16 bases between them. The TCR comes from a female donor with breast cancer. Some clones in this sample may be carry-over from other donors' samples. The sequencing sample was made of axillary lymph node tissue. V usage is TRBV24-1 and J usage is TRBJ2-1, with TRBD1 as a possible D gene (5 bases). The CDR3 DNA sequence: TGTGCCACCAGTGATTTCCTAAAGGGGATAGGGAATGAGCAGTTCTTC. Translating gives CATSDFLKGIGNEQFF.